The clone carrying this TCR beta chain occurred many times. Its antigen is currently unknown. The time point was: healthy volunteer bleed at 2 weeks. Unseparated into fractions, whole blood served as the source from which total RNA was extracted. For the library, individual cDNA molecules each received unique molecular identifiers. Authors' processing steps: The number of TCRs in each sample had a median of 95,638 and spanned about 20,000 to 690,600. MiXCR, applied by TCRdb to the RACE reads, yields one record per CDR3 protein. Clone size and V and J calls follow TCRdb, not the original study. This table holds some 93,000 distinct CDR3 sequences, approximately 9% found once. This entry is derived from a study of human T cells and chemical hapten exposure. Study at large: Small pooled library volume differences chiefly drove per-sample TCR yield variation. General study results and limits: Once DPC sensitization occurred, TCRs above 1 in 1000 frequency showed no change.

CDR3 length: 19 residues. Looked up from germline, CDR1 is DFQATT and CDR2 is SNEGSKA (reference sequence). V shed 6 bases and J 0 bases; nucleotides not matched to a gene: 19. This chain joins TRBV20-1 and TRBJ2-2; 7 bases are a match to TRBD1. The sequence was collected from a female donor in good health. Some clones in this sample may be carry-over from other donors' samples. The sequenced sample consisted of whole blood. The CDR3 DNA is TGCAGTGCCGCACCGACAGGGAGTAAGATTGTCGCGAACACCGGGGAGCTGTTTTTT. Translation: CSAAPTGSKIVANTGELFF.